These 27 T cell receptor beta chains originate from one sample sequenced in a study of PD-1 blockade in classical Hodgkin lymphoma. Assay: immunoSEQ multiplex PCR; the TCRdb copy retains only in-frame clones and omits some. The repertoire has 150,000 or so clones, approximately 72% of them found once; the top ten carry 7.5% to 9.5%. Brentuximab vedotin exposure varied, and every patient relapsed after autologous stem cell transplantation. This sample comprised peripheral blood mononuclear cells (PBMCs), obtained before the second cycle of nivolumab. These receptors were taken from a human donor with classical Hodgkin lymphoma.

This rearrangement joins TRBV10-3 to TRBJ2-1, with D maybe TRBD1 (5 bases). V dropped 5 bases and J dropped 0 bases, with 5 bases sitting between them. The V gene's germline CDR1 is ENHRY and CDR2 SYGVKD. CDR3 length: 13 amino acids. The CDR3 protein is CAISQGSYNEQFF. CDR3 sequence (DNA): TGTGCCATCAGTCAGGGCTCCTACAATGAGCAGTTCTTC.

This chain joins TRBV7-9 and TRBJ2-7; 12 positions match TRBD2. J was trimmed by 2 bases and V by 6 bases; bases with no gene match: 8. Germline CDR1 SEHNR, CDR2 FQNEAQ (reference sequence). This CDR3 is built from 16 residues. The CDR3 protein is CASSPRLAGATYEQYF. The CDR3 DNA sequence: TGTGCCAGCAGTCCGAGACTAGCGGGGGCGACCTACGAGCAGTACTTC.

The chain uses TRBV15 and TRBJ2-3, with D hard to call. This CDR3 comprises 14 residues. V shed 0 bases and J shed 2 bases, with 6 bases lying between them. Germline assignment: CDR1 LNHNV and CDR2 YYDKDF (reference sequence). The CDR3 nucleotides read TGTGCCACCAGCAGAGAAGTCCTCACAGATACGCAGTATTTT. It yields the protein CATSREVLTDTQYF.

Many counts were recorded for this clone. V is TRBV14 and J is TRBJ2-3; 8 bases align to TRBD1. J was trimmed by 0 bases and V by 1 base; bases with no gene match: 27. The germline V gene encodes CDR1 SGHDN and CDR2 FVKESK. This CDR3 region has 24 residues. The DNA for the CDR3 is TGTGCCAGCAGCCAAGCCCGAACCCGTGACAGGGGTACCCGCCAGTACCTCAGCACAGATACGCAGTATTTT. Its translation is CASSQARTRDRGTRQYLSTDTQYF.

The J gene is TRBJ2-1, the V gene TRBV19; 11 nucleotides align to TRBD1. This CDR3 is built from 16 residues. Trimming took 1 base from V and 6 from J; bases not matched to a gene: 5. In germline, CDR1 is LNHDA, CDR2 SQIVND (reference sequence). The CDR3, as DNA: TGTGCCAGTAGTATAGTCGGACAGGGGGCTGGCAATGAGCAGTTCTTC. Amino acid sequence: CASSIVGQGAGNEQFF.

This chain links TRBV2 with TRBJ1-4, with D unresolved. CDR3 length: 16 amino acids. V lost 5 bases and J 0 bases, leaving 13 bases between the germline ends. CDR1 SNHLY and CDR2 FYNNEI come from the germline V gene. The CDR3 here is CASSPGNLSTNEKLFF. CDR3 DNA: TGTGCCAGCAGTCCTGGGAACTTATCAACTAATGAAAAACTGTTTTTT.

The genes are TRBV19 and TRBJ2-7, with TRBD1 identical over 9 bases. V dropped 3 bases and J dropped 2; count of bases not matched to a gene: 2. The CDR3 has 14 residues. Germline V gene lookup returns CDR1 LNHDA and CDR2 SQIVND (reference sequence). The DNA for the CDR3 is TGTGCCAGTAGTATCGGGACAGGGCCCTACGAGCAGTACTTC. Translated: CASSIGTGPYEQYF.

This rearrangement joins TRBV27 to TRBJ2-3; D not certain. The CDR3 spans 15 residues. The germline V and J ends were trimmed by 4 bases and 4 bases, with 15 bases remaining between them. Germline CDR1 reads MNHEY; CDR2 reads SMNVEV (reference sequence). The CDR3 nucleotides read TGTGCCAGCAGTTCCCGGTCCGGTCGTGCAGATACGCAGTATTTT. Protein sequence: CASSSRSGRADTQYF.

The rearrangement joins TRBV28 to TRBJ2-5; the match to TRBD1 covers 8 bases. The V and J ends lost 6 bases and 4 bases, in that order; junction bases with no gene match: 10. The CDR3 is 15 residues long. CDR1 and CDR2 from the germline V gene are MDHEN and SYDVKM. CDR3 bases: TGTGCCAGCAGCCCGGGACAGGTATCGCCAGAGACCCAGTACTTC. This codes for CASSPGQVSPETQYF.

This sequence joins TRBV23-1 and TRBJ1-1; D possibly corresponds to TRBD1 (5 bases). TRBV23-1 belongs to the ORF category, with a function that is uncertain. The CDR3 contains 11 residues. Between the trimmed V and J ends, which lost 3 bases and 7 bases, there was a span of 6 bases. CDR3 region: CASSQGVEAFF. CDR3 DNA: TGCGCCAGCAGTCAGGGGGTTGAAGCTTTCTTT.

The V gene is TRBV5-1, the J gene TRBJ1-1, with a weak D call TRBD1 (5 bases). This CDR3 is built from 16 residues. V lost 2 bases and J 5 bases, leaving 19 bases between the germline ends. From germline, CDR1 is SGHRS and CDR2 YFSETQ. CDR3 sequence reads: CASSFFATVDGTEAFF. The CDR3 DNA reads as TGCGCCAGCAGCTTTTTCGCGACAGTGGATGGGACTGAAGCTTTCTTT.

This clone has more than one count but fewer than ten. The V and J genes are TRBV19 and TRBJ1-6; 9 positions agree with TRBD1. This CDR3 comprises 15 residues. J gave up 6 bases and V 6 bases, and 6 bases lay outside the gene matches. Germline-derived CDR1 and CDR2 are LNHDA and SQIVND (reference sequence). CDR3 in amino acids: CASSHGQGRNSPLHF. CDR3 nucleotides: TGTGCCAGTAGCCATGGACAGGGGCGTAATTCACCCCTCCACTTT.

The rearrangement joins TRBV5-6 to TRBJ2-2; D possibly corresponds to TRBD2 (5 bases). This CDR3 has 14 residues. V gave up 4 bases and J gave up 3 bases, with 10 bases separating them. The germline gives CDR1 SGHDT, CDR2 YYEEEE. CDR3 sequence reads: CASSRRYYTGELFF. The CDR3 coding sequence is TGTGCCAGCAGCCGGAGGTACTACACCGGGGAGCTGTTTTTT.

The chain joins TRBV28 to TRBJ2-3; TRBD2 agrees at 10 bases. Germline V gives CDR1 MDHEN, CDR2 SYDVKM. With 4 bases clipped from V and 1 base from J, the junction kept 5 bases outside the gene matches. The length of the CDR3 is 16 residues. The CDR3 DNA sequence: TGTGCCAGCAGTTACTCTAGCGGGAGTGGCACAGATACGCAGTATTTT. Protein sequence: CASSYSSGSGTDTQYF.

The chain links TRBV7-9 to TRBJ2-5, with D possibly TRBD2 on 6 matching bases. CDR3 size: 12 residues. CDR1 and CDR2 from the germline V gene are SEHNR and FQNEAQ (reference sequence). Trimming left V 8 bases short and J 11 bases short, with 18 bases between. The CDR3, as DNA: TGTGCCAGCTTTACGGGAGCGGACGGGCAGTACTTC. It specifies CASFTGADGQYF.

The chain combines TRBV10-3 with TRBJ2-1, with D uncertain. The CDR3 spans 12 residues. Germline values: CDR1 ENHRY, CDR2 SYGVKD. V was clipped by 6 bases and J by 4 bases, with 7 bases between them. CDR3 in amino acids: CAISDQYNEQFF. In nucleotides, the CDR3 is TGTGCCATCAGCGACCAATACAATGAGCAGTTCTTC.

The J gene is TRBJ2-7, the V gene TRBV9, with 10 bases that match TRBD1. Unmatched junction bases numbered 8, after V lost 2 bases and J lost 6 bases. Germline-derived CDR1 and CDR2 are SGDLS and YYNGEE. This CDR3 region has 15 residues. The CDR3 bases are TGTGCCAGCAGCGTCCCCCGGGACAGGGGTTTCGAGCAGTACTTC. Translation: CASSVPRDRGFEQYF.

The rearrangement uses TRBV7-2 and TRBJ1-2; 9 nucleotides align to TRBD1. Germline trimming cut 4 bases from V and 2 bases from J; bases unmatched to any gene: 2. Germline CDR1 is SGHTA and CDR2 is FQGNSA. The CDR3 has 14 amino acids. CDR3 loop: CASSSQGANYGYTF. The CDR3 DNA is TGTGCCAGCAGCTCACAGGGGGCGAACTATGGCTACACCTTC.

This chain joins TRBV7-9 and TRBJ1-1; 7 bases map to TRBD1. V dropped 4 bases and J dropped 1; count of bases not matched to a gene: 3. CDR3 length equals 14 residues. Germline CDR1 SEHNR, CDR2 FQNEAQ (reference sequence). The CDR3 bases are TGTGCCAGCAGCTCTCACAGGGGGAACACTGAAGCTTTCTTT. It codes for CASSSHRGNTEAFF.

This clone has a handful of counts. This CDR3 reads CSGGGGRGGTGELFF. The DNA of the CDR3 is TGCAGCGGAGGAGGCGGGAGGGGAGGAACCGGGGAGCTGTTTTTT. The chain links TRBV29-1 to TRBJ2-2, with TRBD2 matching 9 bases. The germline CDR1 and CDR2 sequences are SQVTM and ANQGSEA. Trimming removed 7 bases from V and 5 bases from J; junction bases left unmatched: 11. The CDR3 runs 15 residues.

This chain joins TRBV20-1 and TRBJ2-5; no firm D call. Germline values: CDR1 DFQATT, CDR2 SNEGSKA (reference sequence). The CDR3 is 10 amino acids. V lost 1 base, J lost 5 bases, and 2 bases lay in between. DNA for the CDR3: TGCAGTGCTAGAGTGGAGACCCAGTACTTC. Translating gives CSARVETQYF.

A few counts support this clone. The chain carries TRBV18 and TRBJ1-5, with D maybe TRBD1 (6 bases). With 4 bases removed from V and 7 bases from J, the gap between germline ends came to 11 bases. Germline V gene lookup returns CDR1 KGHSH and CDR2 LQKENI. The CDR3 consists of 13 residues. This CDR3 is CASSRGGGQPQHF. The CDR3 bases are TGTGCCAGCTCACGGGGGGGCGGACAGCCCCAGCATTTT.

This clone was seen just once. This sequence joins TRBV28 and TRBJ2-5; D call uncertain. CDR3 length: 16 amino acids. CDR1 MDHEN and CDR2 SYDVKM come from the germline V gene. The ends were cut back, 3 bases at V and 2 bases at J, with 16 bases in the middle. The CDR3 DNA is TGTGCCAGCAGTTTTATAGGCGGTTCCCTACAAGAGACCCAGTACTTC. This encodes CASSFIGGSLQETQYF.

This clone was seen a few times. This chain connects TRBV19 to TRBJ2-7; no clear D. This CDR3 spans 12 amino acids. Germline V gene sequence: CDR1 LNHDA, CDR2 SQIVND (reference sequence). The V gene lost 5 bases and the J gene lost 0 bases, with 5 bases spanning the gap. The CDR3 sequence: CASSPFSYEQYF. The CDR3, as DNA: TGTGCCAGTAGTCCCTTCTCCTACGAGCAGTACTTC.

This clone was found a few times. V usage is TRBV7-2 and J usage is TRBJ2-5; D is perhaps TRBD2 (5 bases). Germline CDR1 and CDR2: SGHTA and FQGNSA. This CDR3 is built from 13 residues. Trimming took 2 bases from V and 5 from J, leaving 9 bases between them. CDR3 loop: CASSLWRRETQYF. Here the CDR3 DNA reads TGTGCCAGCAGCTTATGGAGGCGGGAGACCCAGTACTTC.

The gene calls are TRBV2 and TRBJ1-1; 8 bases are a match to TRBD1. Germline V gene sequence: CDR1 SNHLY, CDR2 FYNNEI. V shed 7 bases, J shed 0 bases, and the junction held 4 bases outside the gene matches. This CDR3 comprises 14 residues. For the CDR3, the DNA is TGTGCCAGCACCTTGGGACAGGTGAACACTGAAGCTTTCTTT. It translates to CASTLGQVNTEAFF.

This clone has only a few counts. The DNA of the CDR3 is TGTGCCAGCAGCTTAGAGCGAGAGACCCAGTACTTC. This translates into CASSLERETQYF. The chain uses TRBV7-6 and TRBJ2-5; D uncertain. The V gene's germline CDR1 is SGHVS and CDR2 FNYEAQ. V dropped 1 base and J dropped 4 bases, with 4 bases sitting between them. This CDR3 comprises 12 residues.